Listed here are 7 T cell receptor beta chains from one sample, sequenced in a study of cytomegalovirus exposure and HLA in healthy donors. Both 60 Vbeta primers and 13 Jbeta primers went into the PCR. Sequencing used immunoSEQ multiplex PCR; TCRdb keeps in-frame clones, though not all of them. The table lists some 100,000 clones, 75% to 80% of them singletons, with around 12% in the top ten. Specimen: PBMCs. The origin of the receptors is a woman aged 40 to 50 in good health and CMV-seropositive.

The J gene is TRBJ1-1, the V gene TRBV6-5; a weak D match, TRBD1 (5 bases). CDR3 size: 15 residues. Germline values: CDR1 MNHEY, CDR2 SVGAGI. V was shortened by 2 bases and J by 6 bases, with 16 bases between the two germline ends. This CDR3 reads CASSYGVGGRAEAFF. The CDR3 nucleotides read TGTGCCAGCAGTTACGGGGTGGGGGGTCGGGCTGAAGCTTTCTTT.

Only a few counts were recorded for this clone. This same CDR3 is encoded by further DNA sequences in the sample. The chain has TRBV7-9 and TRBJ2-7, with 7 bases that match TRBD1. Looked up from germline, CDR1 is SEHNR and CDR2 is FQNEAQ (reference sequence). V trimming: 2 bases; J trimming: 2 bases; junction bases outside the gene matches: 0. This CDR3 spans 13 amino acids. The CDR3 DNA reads TGTGCCAGCAGCTTACAGGGGGCCTACGAGCAGTACTTC. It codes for CASSLQGAYEQYF. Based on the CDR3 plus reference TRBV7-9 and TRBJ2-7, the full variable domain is DTGVSQNPRHKITKRGQNVTFRCDPISEHNRLYWYRQTLGQGPEFLTYFQNEAQLEKSRLLSDRFSAERPKGSFSTLEIQRTEQGDSAMYLCASSLQGAYEQYFGPGTRLTVT.

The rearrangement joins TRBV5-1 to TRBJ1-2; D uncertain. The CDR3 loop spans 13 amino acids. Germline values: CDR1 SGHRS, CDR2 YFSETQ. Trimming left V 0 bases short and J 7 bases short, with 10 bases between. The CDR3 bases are TGCGCCAGCAGCTTGGTGGGCAGAAGTGGCTACACCTTC. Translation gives CASSLVGRSGYTF.

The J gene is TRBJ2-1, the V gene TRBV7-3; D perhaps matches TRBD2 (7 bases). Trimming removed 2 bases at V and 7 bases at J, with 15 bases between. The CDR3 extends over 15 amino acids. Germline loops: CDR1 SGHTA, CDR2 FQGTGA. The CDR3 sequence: CASSLVGGPGNEQFF. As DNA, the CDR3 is TGTGCCAGCAGCTTAGTGGGGGGGCCGGGGAATGAGCAGTTCTTC.

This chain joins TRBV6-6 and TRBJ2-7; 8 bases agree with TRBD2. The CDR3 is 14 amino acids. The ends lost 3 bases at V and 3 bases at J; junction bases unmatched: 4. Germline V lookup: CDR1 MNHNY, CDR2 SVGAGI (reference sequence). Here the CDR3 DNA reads TGTGCCAGCAGTTATCGGCGGGGGGACTACGAGCAGTACTTC. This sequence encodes CASSYRRGDYEQYF.

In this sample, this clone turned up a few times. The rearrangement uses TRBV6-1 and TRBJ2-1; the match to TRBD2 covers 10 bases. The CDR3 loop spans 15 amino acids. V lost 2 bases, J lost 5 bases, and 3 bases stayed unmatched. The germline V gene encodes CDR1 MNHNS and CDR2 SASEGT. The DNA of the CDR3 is TGTGCCAGCAGTGAACGGACTAGCGGAAACAATGAGCAGTTCTTC. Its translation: CASSERTSGNNEQFF.

CDR3 sequence reads: CAISGEYGQTISEAFF. DNA of the CDR3: TGTGCCATCAGTGGGGAATACGGACAGACGATCTCTGAAGCTTTCTTT. The chain recombines TRBV10-3 with TRBJ1-1; D is possibly TRBD1 (6 bases). The germline V gene has CDR1 ENHRY and CDR2 SYGVKD. V lost 4 bases to trimming and J lost 6 bases, with 21 bases between them. CDR3 length: 16 amino acids.